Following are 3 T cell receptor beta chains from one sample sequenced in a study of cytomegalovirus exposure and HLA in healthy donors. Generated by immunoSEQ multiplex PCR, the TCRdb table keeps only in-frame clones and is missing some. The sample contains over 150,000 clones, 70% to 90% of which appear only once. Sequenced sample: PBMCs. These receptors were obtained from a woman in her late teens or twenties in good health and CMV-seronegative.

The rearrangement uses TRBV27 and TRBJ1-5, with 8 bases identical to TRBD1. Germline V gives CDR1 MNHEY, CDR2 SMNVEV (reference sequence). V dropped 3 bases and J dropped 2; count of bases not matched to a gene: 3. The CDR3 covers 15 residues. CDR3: CASSFRGLGNQPQHF. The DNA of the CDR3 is TGTGCCAGCAGTTTCAGGGGGCTGGGCAATCAGCCCCAGCATTTT.

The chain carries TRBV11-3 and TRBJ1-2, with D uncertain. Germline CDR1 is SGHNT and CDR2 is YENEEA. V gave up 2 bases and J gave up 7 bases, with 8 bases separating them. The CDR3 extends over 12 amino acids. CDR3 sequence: CASSLNPRGYTF. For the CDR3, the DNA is TGTGCCAGCAGCTTAAATCCGCGTGGCTACACCTTC.

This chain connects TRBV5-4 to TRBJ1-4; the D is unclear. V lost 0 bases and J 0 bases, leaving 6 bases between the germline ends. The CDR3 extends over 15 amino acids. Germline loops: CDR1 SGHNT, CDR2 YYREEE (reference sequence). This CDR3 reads CASSLESATNEKLFF. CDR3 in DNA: TGTGCCAGCAGCTTGGAAAGCGCAACTAATGAAAAACTGTTTTTT.